Presented here are 13 T cell receptor beta chains from one specimen sequenced in a study of beta chain features in type 1 diabetes. Findings and caveats of the study: Type 1 diabetes patients had TCRB CDR3s that were shorter (moderately but significantly so) in all four CD4+ subsets.

These receptors have no identified antigens. Expressed TCRB transcripts were sequenced after all isolated RNA was converted to cDNA. Only in-frame clones appear in the TCRdb table, and some are missing; sequencing was by immunoSEQ multiplex PCR. The sample comprises 100,000 to 150,000 clones, 9% of which are singletons, and about 0.7% rests with the top ten. Sequencing was done on a sample of central memory CD4+ T cells from blood. These TCRs come from a man aged 25 to 40 with type 1 diabetes.

This chain connects TRBV18 to TRBJ2-3, with D maybe TRBD2 (5 bases). CDR3 size: 15 residues. The V and J ends lost 0 bases and 9 bases respectively, with 16 bases between them. Germline assignment: CDR1 KGHSH and CDR2 LQKENI. Here the CDR3 reads CASSPPGGGPTTQYF. CDR3 DNA sequence: TGTGCCAGCTCACCACCGGGCGGAGGCCCAACCACGCAGTATTTT.

This chain links TRBV6-6 with TRBJ2-5; TRBD1 matches at 8 bases. The CDR3 is 14 residues long. Germline values: CDR1 MNHNY, CDR2 SVGAGI (reference sequence). The V and J ends lost 6 bases and 5 bases, in that order; junction bases with no gene match: 8. DNA for the CDR3: TGTGCCAGCAGCGATTCAGGGGGCAGGGAGACCCAGTACTTC. Translated, it gives CASSDSGGRETQYF.

The chain links TRBV4-2 to TRBJ2-2, with 9 nucleotides matching TRBD2. Looked up from germline, CDR1 is LGHNA and CDR2 is YNFKEQ. After removal of 4 bases from V and 0 bases from J, the junction contained 6 bases not matched to a gene. This CDR3 region has 17 residues. CDR3: CASSRTSGRSNTGELFF. The CDR3 nucleotides read TGTGCCAGCAGCCGAACTAGCGGGCGTTCGAACACCGGGGAGCTGTTTTTT.

This chain connects TRBV5-4 to TRBJ1-4; no reliable D call. The CDR3 length is 15 residues. Trimming stripped 0 bases from V and 8 bases from J, with 14 bases between. Per the germline V gene, CDR1 is SGHNT and CDR2 is YYREEE (reference sequence). CDR3 DNA sequence: TGTGCCAGCAGCTTGGTGCCCAGCGGGCACGAAAAACTGTTTTTT. Translating it yields CASSLVPSGHEKLFF.

V gene TRBV9 combines with J gene TRBJ2-2; D unclear. The CDR3 has 13 residues. Trimming took 3 bases from V and 5 from J, leaving 8 bases between them. Germline V gives CDR1 SGDLS, CDR2 YYNGEE. CDR3 in amino acids: CASSARSTGELFF. The CDR3 DNA reads TGTGCCAGCAGCGCCAGAAGTACCGGGGAGCTGTTTTTT.

This clone was counted a few times. The rearrangement joins TRBV9 to TRBJ2-5, with TRBD1 as a possible D gene (6 bases). From germline, CDR1 is SGDLS and CDR2 YYNGEE. The CDR3 is 14 residues long. Between the trimmed V and J ends, which lost 3 bases and 2 bases, there was a span of 11 bases. CDR3 in DNA: TGTGCCAGCAGCGACGGACAGATTCAAGAGACCCAGTACTTC. Protein: CASSDGQIQETQYF.

This clone was detected only a few times. The rearrangement links TRBV18 to TRBJ1-6; TRBD1 might be the D (6 bases). CDR3 length: 15 amino acids. Trimming cost V 2 bases and J 8 bases, with 13 bases left between them. CDR1 is KGHSH and CDR2 is LQKENI in the germline V gene. This CDR3 reads CASSPYGQYDSPLHF. CDR3 DNA: TGTGCCAGCTCACCATATGGACAGTACGATTCACCCCTCCACTTT.

V gene TRBV6-6 combines with J gene TRBJ1-5; TRBD1 is a possible D gene (5 bases). V lost 5 bases, J lost 4 bases, and 6 bases lay in between. Germline-derived CDR1 and CDR2 are MNHNY and SVGAGI (reference sequence). This CDR3 contains 12 residues. The CDR3 reads CASSRGNQPQHF. CDR3 nucleotides: TGTGCCAGCAGTCGGGGGAATCAGCCCCAGCATTTT.

The chain is built from TRBV7-9 and TRBJ1-6; D perhaps matches TRBD1 (6 bases). Trimming took 3 bases from V and 8 from J, leaving 11 bases between them. The CDR3 is 14 residues long. Germline V CDR1 and CDR2: SEHNR, FQNEAQ (reference sequence). The CDR3 nucleotides read TGTGCCAGCAGCTTTACAGGGTCGGATTCACCCCTCCACTTT. It codes for CASSFTGSDSPLHF.

The chain uses TRBV18 and TRBJ2-1; D remains unclear. The CDR3 sequence is 14 residues long. Germline lookup yields CDR1 KGHSH and CDR2 LQKENI. V was clipped by 1 base and J by 6 bases, with 10 bases between them. CDR3 in DNA: TGTGCCAGCTCACCACAATCCCAAGCCAATGAGCAGTTCTTC. It is translated as CASSPQSQANEQFF.

This clone was seen more than once but under ten times. The genes are TRBV29-1 and TRBJ2-7, with 12 bases fitting TRBD2. In germline, CDR1 is SQVTM, CDR2 ANQGSEA. This CDR3 is 13 amino acids long. V was pared by 3 bases and J by 9 bases, with 6 bases of the junction left unmatched. CDR3 in amino acids: CSVDYTSGGRQYF. CDR3 DNA: TGCAGCGTTGACTACACTAGCGGGGGGAGGCAGTACTTC.

This chain uses TRBV2 with TRBJ2-3, with D unresolved. CDR3 length equals 13 residues. Trimming removed 1 base from V and 6 bases from J, with 8 bases in between. Germline V gene data show CDR1 as SNHLY and CDR2 as FYNNEI. The CDR3 DNA follows: TGTGCCAGCAGTGAAGACCTTAGCGATACGCAGTATTTT. Translation: CASSEDLSDTQYF.

The genes are TRBV7-8 and TRBJ1-5, with D possibly being TRBD1 (6 bases). Trimming shortened V by 2 bases and J by 9 bases, and 17 bases separated the two germline ends. The CDR3 is 15 amino acids. In germline, CDR1 is SGHVS, CDR2 FQNEAQ. The CDR3 is CASSLQGLAIVPQHF. For the CDR3, the DNA is TGTGCCAGCAGCTTACAGGGGCTGGCTATAGTGCCCCAGCATTTT.